The 26 T cell receptor beta chains listed next were all sequenced from one sample in a study of early T cells in non-severe SARS-CoV-2 infection. TCRdb re-called the 5' RACE reads through MiXCR, storing one row per CDR3 protein. The sample holds some 40,000 distinct CDR3 sequences, 12% seen once. Sequenced input: whole blood. These receptors came from an adult who was a healthcare worker with PCR-confirmed SARS-CoV-2 infection or an uninfected control (not recorded which).

The sample holds many counts of this clonotype. The chain carries TRBV2 and TRBJ2-7; D is uncertain. Germline CDR1 SNHLY, CDR2 FYNNEI. This CDR3 is built from 11 residues. With 6 bases removed from V and 2 bases from J, the gap between germline ends came to 5 bases. CDR3 nucleotide sequence: TGTGCCAGCAGAGTTACCTACGAGCAGTACTTC. Its translation: CASRVTYEQYF.

This clonotype has a handful of counts. The V and J genes are TRBV9 and TRBJ2-7, with 8 bases matching TRBD2. Germline CDR1 SGDLS, CDR2 YYNGEE. Trimming removed 4 bases from V and 4 bases from J; junction bases left unmatched: 7. The CDR3 covers 14 residues. CDR3 protein: CASSPGLDFYEQYF. The CDR3 DNA is TGTGCCAGCAGCCCGGGACTAGACTTTTACGAGCAGTACTTC. Full variable domain (outside the CDR3, taken from reference TRBV9 and TRBJ2-7): DSGVTQTPKHLITATGQRVTLRCSPRSGDLSVYWYQQSLDQGLQFLIQYYNGEERAKGNILERFSAQQFPDLHSELNLSSLELGDSALYFCASSPGLDFYEQYFGPGTRLTVT.

This rearrangement joins TRBV5-6 to TRBJ1-2; 8 bases map to TRBD1. Germline V gene lookup returns CDR1 SGHDT and CDR2 YYEEEE. This CDR3 is built from 16 residues. V gave up 2 bases and J gave up 8 bases; unmatched junction bases: 14. The CDR3 protein is CASSLYIRTDRGGYTF. Here the CDR3 DNA reads TGTGCCAGCAGCTTATACATCAGGACAGACAGGGGCGGCTACACCTTC.

By sample share, this clonotype is medium-sized (0.01 to 0.1%). The chain recombines TRBV7-2 with TRBJ2-7; possible D gene TRBD1, 6 bases. Per germline, CDR1 SGHTA and CDR2 FQGNSA. The CDR3 length is 15 residues. Trimming shortened V by 1 base and J by 5 bases, and 15 bases separated the two germline ends. The CDR3 protein is CASSLGVGAHNEQYF. The CDR3 region has the DNA TGTGCCAGCAGCTTAGGAGTGGGGGCCCATAACGAGCAGTACTTC.

This clonotype was detected ten times or more. The chain recombines TRBV3-1 with TRBJ1-6; tentatively, D is TRBD1 (5 bases). The CDR3 is made up of 13 amino acids. The germline V gene encodes CDR1 LGHDT and CDR2 YNNKEL (reference sequence). V was clipped by 3 bases and J by 9 bases, with 9 bases between them. This chain's CDR3 is CASSQGRGSPLHF. The CDR3, as DNA: TGTGCCAGCAGCCAGGGACGCGGTTCACCCCTCCACTTT.

This clonotype was counted between two and nine times. V and J are TRBV24-1 and TRBJ2-6; TRBD1 matches at 7 bases. This CDR3 contains 14 residues. In germline, CDR1 is KGHDR, CDR2 SFDVKD. J gave up 11 bases and V 7 bases, and 10 bases lay outside the gene matches. CDR3 loop: CATSDQGDIDVLTF. CDR3 sequence (DNA): TGTGCCACCAGCGATCAGGGGGACATCGACGTCCTGACTTTC.

The V and J genes are TRBV2 and TRBJ2-1; tentative D call: TRBD2 (5 bases). The V end was cut by 9 bases, the J end by 8 bases, with 11 bases between. Germline loops: CDR1 SNHLY, CDR2 FYNNEI. This CDR3 region has 11 residues. The CDR3 nucleotides are TGTGCCAGGGGCCGGGGAGATGAGCAGTTCTTC. Amino acid sequence: CARGRGDEQFF. Together with reference TRBV2 and TRBJ2-1, the CDR3 gives the full variable domain: EPEVTQTPSHQVTQMGQEVILRCVPISNHLYFYWYRQILGQKVEFLVSFYNNEISEKSEIFDDQFSVERPDGSNFTLKIRSTKLEDSAMYFCARGRGDEQFFGPGTRLTVL.

This clonotype has just a few counts. The J gene is TRBJ1-1, the V gene TRBV5-1; no reliable D call. CDR3 length equals 15 residues. CDR1 and CDR2 from the germline V gene are SGHRS and YFSETQ. V lost 3 bases and J lost 5, with 17 bases in between. DNA of the CDR3: TGCGCCAGCAGCTCGGACTCACAAGGGAGGACTGAAGCTTTCTTT. It codes for CASSSDSQGRTEAFF. Based on the CDR3 plus reference TRBV5-1 and TRBJ1-1, the full variable domain is KAGVTQTPRYLIKTRGQQVTLSCSPISGHRSVSWYQQTPGQGLQFLFEYFSETQRNKGNFPGRFSGRQFSNSRSEMNVSTLELGDSALYLCASSSDSQGRTEAFFGQGTRLTVV.

Many counts were recorded for this clonotype. V gene TRBV2 combines with J gene TRBJ2-3; D remains unclear. The CDR3 length is 13 residues. Trimming shortened V by 5 bases and J by 1 base, and 7 bases separated the two germline ends. The V gene's germline CDR1 is SNHLY and CDR2 FYNNEI. The CDR3: CASSSTRTDTQYF. DNA of the CDR3: TGTGCCAGCAGTTCAACCCGCACAGATACGCAGTATTTT.

The chain employs TRBV29-1 and TRBJ2-1, with TRBD2 identical over 10 bases. The CDR3 covers 15 residues. The J segment lost 4 bases and the V segment lost 3 bases, leaving 6 bases of the junction unmatched. The germline CDR1 and CDR2 sequences are SQVTM and ANQGSEA. In DNA, the CDR3 is TGCAGCGTTGACCCAGGACTAGCGGCTTACAATGAGCAGTTCTTC. Amino acids: CSVDPGLAAYNEQFF.

This clonotype was counted ten times or more. This chain links TRBV20-1 with TRBJ1-5, with a possible D match to TRBD1 (6 bases). The CDR3 runs to 16 residues. V lost 6 bases to trimming and J lost 1 base, with 19 bases between them. CDR1 and CDR2 from the germline V gene are DFQATT and SNEGSKA (reference sequence). The CDR3 region has the DNA TGCAGTGCACCAATGGGGGCAGGCGCAAGCAATCAGCCCCAGCATTTT. Translating gives CSAPMGAGASNQPQHF.

The rearrangement joins TRBV6-6 to TRBJ1-1, with D uncertain. Germline CDR1 and CDR2: MNHNY and SVGAGI (reference sequence). The CDR3 sequence is 10 residues long. Trimming removed 5 bases at V and 9 bases at J, with 7 bases between. The CDR3 spells CASSRGQAFF. In DNA, the CDR3 is TGTGCCAGCAGTCGAGGTCAAGCTTTCTTT.

This clonotype was counted ten times or more. The chain employs TRBV20-1 and TRBJ2-7, with 8 bases aligning to TRBD1. CDR3 length: 12 residues. CDR1 DFQATT and CDR2 SNEGSKA come from the germline V gene (reference sequence). V gave up 8 bases and J gave up 6 bases; unmatched junction bases: 9. CDR3 amino acids: CSTQGALPEQYF. The CDR3 DNA follows: TGCAGTACCCAGGGGGCGCTTCCCGAGCAGTACTTC.

CDR3 nucleotide sequence: TGTGCCAGCAGTGCCAGACAGGGGTACGAGCAGTACTTC. This sequence encodes CASSARQGYEQYF. The rearrangement joins TRBV2 to TRBJ2-7, with 8 bases that match TRBD1. V lost 4 bases to trimming and J lost 4 bases; unmatched junction nucleotides: 3. The CDR3 spans 13 residues. Per germline, CDR1 SNHLY and CDR2 FYNNEI.

With regard to this clonotype: A single base separates this from a much larger clone, so it may be a read error. The rearrangement links TRBV2 to TRBJ2-1; D is unresolved. The length of the CDR3 is 13 residues. V was pared by 1 base and J by 7 bases, with 8 bases between. Per the germline V gene, CDR1 is SNHLY and CDR2 is FYNNEI. The CDR3 nucleotides read TGTGCCAGCAGTGAAGATGTGGGAAATGAGCAGTTCTTC. Protein product: CASSEDVGNEQFF.

This clonotype was recorded at least ten times. The rearrangement joins TRBV4-1 to TRBJ2-5; perhaps TRBD2 as D (6 bases). Germline CDR1 and CDR2: MGHRA and YSYEKL. Trimming took 0 bases from V and 5 from J, leaving 13 bases between them. This CDR3 region has 15 residues. The CDR3: CASSQDPGGGETQYF. CDR3 bases: TGCGCCAGCAGCCAAGATCCCGGGGGTGGGGAGACCCAGTACTTC.

This clonotype was seen repeatedly, ten times or more. This sequence joins TRBV11-1 and TRBJ2-5, with 11 bases lining up with TRBD2. CDR1 and CDR2 from the germline V gene are SGHAT and FQDESV (reference sequence). The CDR3 runs to 14 residues. With V trimmed by 6 bases and J by 5 bases, 5 bases remained unmatched. The CDR3 reads CASRVTSGAETQYF. The CDR3 DNA reads as TGTGCCAGCAGGGTGACTAGCGGGGCTGAGACCCAGTACTTC. The full variable domain, in which reference TRBV11-1 and TRBJ2-5 provide the parts outside the CDR3, is EAEVAQSPRYKITEKSQAVAFWCDPISGHATLYWYRQILGQGPELLVQFQDESVVDDSQLPKDRFSAERLKGVDSTLKIQPAELGDSAMYLCASRVTSGAETQYFGPGTRLLVL.

This clonotype was picked up many times. V is TRBV7-2 and J is TRBJ1-2, with 11 positions matching TRBD1. Trimming removed 6 bases from V and 4 bases from J; junction bases left unmatched: 7. Germline V gene sequence: CDR1 SGHTA, CDR2 FQGNSA. The CDR3 loop spans 15 amino acids. DNA of the CDR3: TGTGCCAGCAGTGCCGGGACAGGGGGTACCTATGGCTACACCTTC. Its protein is CASSAGTGGTYGYTF.

This clonotype has a count of ten or more. CDR3 loop: CASSPVSPSTEAFF. As DNA, the CDR3 is TGTGCCAGCAGTCCCGTTTCCCCCAGCACTGAAGCTTTCTTT. The rearrangement links TRBV28 to TRBJ1-1; no clear D. The V and J ends lost 5 bases and 4 bases respectively, with 14 bases between them. This CDR3 spans 14 amino acids. Germline loops: CDR1 MDHEN, CDR2 SYDVKM.

This clonotype turned up a few times. The chain employs TRBV2 and TRBJ1-1; D uncertain. The CDR3 loop spans 13 amino acids. Between the trimmed V and J ends, which lost 6 bases and 1 base, there was a span of 9 bases. Germline V gene lookup returns CDR1 SNHLY and CDR2 FYNNEI. CDR3 sequence reads: CASRDNRNTEAFF. The DNA of the CDR3 is TGTGCCAGCAGAGACAACAGGAACACTGAAGCTTTCTTT.

The rearrangement uses TRBV28 and TRBJ2-1; TRBD1 aligns across 8 bases. Unmatched junction bases numbered 8, after V lost 3 bases and J lost 7 bases. This CDR3 comprises 15 residues. Germline CDR1 reads MDHEN; CDR2 reads SYDVKM. CDR3 nucleotides: TGTGCCAGCAGTTTTCTATCAGGGGGCAGGAATGAGCAGTTCTTC. Protein: CASSFLSGGRNEQFF.

This clonotype was seen only once. The chain carries TRBV3-1 and TRBJ2-5; unclear D gene. Germline CDR1 and CDR2: LGHDT and YNNKEL (reference sequence). This CDR3 region has 15 residues. V lost 1 base, J lost 2 bases, and 11 bases lay in between. The CDR3 region is CASSQGLANQETQYF. CDR3 nucleotides: TGTGCCAGCAGCCAAGGATTGGCTAATCAAGAGACCCAGTACTTC.

The chain uses TRBV5-4 and TRBJ1-2, with 7 bases lining up with TRBD1. V lost 4 bases and J lost 3; bases outside the gene matches: 9. CDR1 and CDR2 from the germline V gene are SGHNT and YYREEE (reference sequence). CDR3 length: 15 residues. CDR3 bases: TGTGCCAGCAGCCGGGGCAGGGGGACGGACTATGGCTACACCTTC. This sequence encodes CASSRGRGTDYGYTF.

This clonotype was seen at least ten times. The rearrangement joins TRBV12-3 or TRBV12-4 to TRBJ2-1, with TRBD2 identical over 8 bases. V lost 2 bases and J lost 5; bases outside the gene matches: 8. The CDR3 runs 16 residues. The CDR3, as DNA: TGTGCCAGCAGTTTACGGAGCGGGGGCGCCCACAATGAGCAGTTCTTC. Protein product: CASSLRSGGAHNEQFF.

This clonotype was counted only a few times. The chain couples TRBV20-1 to TRBJ2-1; TRBD1 matches at 9 bases. This CDR3 spans 14 amino acids. Germline assignment: CDR1 DFQATT and CDR2 SNEGSKA (reference sequence). CDR3 protein: CSGIGTGKGNEQFF. The CDR3 DNA is TGCAGCGGAATAGGGACAGGGAAAGGGAATGAGCAGTTCTTC.

The V gene is TRBV3-1, the J gene TRBJ2-2; 7 bases line up with TRBD2. The germline V gene has CDR1 LGHDT and CDR2 YNNKEL (reference sequence). The ends lost 4 bases at V and 5 bases at J; junction bases unmatched: 13. This CDR3 is 17 amino acids long. The CDR3, as DNA: TGTGCCAGCAGCCCCGAGTATGGGAGGGATGTTACCGGGGAGCTGTTTTTT. As protein: CASSPEYGRDVTGELFF.